The sequence of this TCR beta chain was determined in a study of cytomegalovirus exposure and HLA in healthy donors. About this clone itself: Its cognate antigen is unknown.

The CDR3 has 12 amino acids. Germline loops: CDR1 LGHNA, CDR2 YNFKEQ. V was clipped by 4 bases and J by 9 bases; unmatched bases: 4. Nominal health characterized the donors when sampled, though unrecorded immune exposures were likely. The study, taken as a whole, reports: Excluded: some indistinguishable V segments such as TRBV6-2 and TRBV6-3. On later analysis, the bulk of CMV-associated TCR beta chains appeared to be HLA-restricted. In an earlier analysis, in approximately 630 donors, most V segments appeared productive either ~87% or ~30% of the time.

This PCR relied on a set of 60 Vbeta primers and 13 Jbeta primers. Only in-frame clones appear in the TCRdb table, and some are missing; sequencing was by immunoSEQ multiplex PCR. The sample records 150,000 to 200,000 clones, around four fifths being singletons. The sample taken for sequencing was PBMCs. This TCR derives from a man between 18 and 29 years old in good health and CMV-seropositive. The chain is built from TRBV4-2 and TRBJ2-3, with 7 positions matching TRBD2. CDR3 in DNA: TGTGCCAGCAGCCCCGGGACTACAACGCAGTATTTT. Protein product: CASSPGTTTQYF.